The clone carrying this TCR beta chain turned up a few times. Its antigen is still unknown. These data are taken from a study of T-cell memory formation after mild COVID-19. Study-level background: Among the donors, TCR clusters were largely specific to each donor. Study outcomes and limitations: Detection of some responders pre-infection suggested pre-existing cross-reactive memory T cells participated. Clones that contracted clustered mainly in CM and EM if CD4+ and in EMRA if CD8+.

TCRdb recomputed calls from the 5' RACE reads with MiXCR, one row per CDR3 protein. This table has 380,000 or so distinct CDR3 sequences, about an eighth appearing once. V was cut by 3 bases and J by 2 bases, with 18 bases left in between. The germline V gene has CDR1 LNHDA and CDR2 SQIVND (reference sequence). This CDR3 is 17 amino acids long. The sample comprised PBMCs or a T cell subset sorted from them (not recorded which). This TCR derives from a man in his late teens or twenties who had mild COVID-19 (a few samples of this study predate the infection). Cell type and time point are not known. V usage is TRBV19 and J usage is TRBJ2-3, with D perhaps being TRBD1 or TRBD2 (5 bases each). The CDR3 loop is CASSISGTTRFTDTQYF. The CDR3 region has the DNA TGTGCCAGTAGTATTAGTGGGACCACAAGATTCACAGATACGCAGTATTTT.